This entry concerns a single T cell receptor (beta chain). The data derive from a study of blood T cell repertoires in COVID-19. For the study at large: Samples representing acute and convalescent COVID-19 were sourced from the United States, Italy and Spain. T cells, B-cell-depleted T cells, or PBMCs provided the cDNA or gDNA that served as material.

V lost 5 bases to trimming and J lost 6 bases; unmatched junction nucleotides: 12. Germline loops: CDR1 SGHAT, CDR2 FQNNGV. The CDR3 runs 16 residues. In the original analysis: Estimation of nucleated cell counts relied on the amplification of reference gene primers. Assay: immunoSEQ multiplex PCR; the TCRdb copy retains only in-frame clones and omits some. The V and J calls and clone size were taken over from that table, and D and trimming were inferred from the DNA. The sample shows tens of thousands of clones, about 86% of them seen only once. Patients from Seattle were sampled longitudinally, starting during active infection.

Sequencing input: peripheral blood. The rearrangement joins TRBV11-2 to TRBJ2-1, with 8 bases matching TRBD2. The source of this sequence is a woman aged 60-75 years with COVID-19, enrolled during active disease. CDR3 region: CASSLGVSGIFNEQFF. CDR3 nucleotide sequence: TGTGCCAGCAGCCTGGGAGTTAGCGGGATTTTCAATGAGCAGTTCTTC.